The clone carrying this T cell receptor (beta chain) has ten or more counts. TCRdb redid the calling of the reads with MiXCR, one entry per CDR3 protein. The table records approximately 240,000 distinct CDR3 sequences, under 30% of them present only once. The sample belongs to a study of kidney transplant recipient with SARS-CoV-2 infection. The sequence was obtained from a male patient in his thirties who had COVID-19 and was a kidney transplant recipient. Part of the T cell pool may stem from the graft donor. The sample in question was a blood sample, obtained at baseline and around day 120 from a kidney transplant recipient.

CDR3 nucleotide sequence: TGTGCCAGCAGTTACCAATGCTCACACGGAAAGACCTATGGCTACACCTTC. Its translation is CASSYQCSHGKTYGYTF. The gene calls are TRBV6-4 and TRBJ1-2; D unclear. From germline, CDR1 is MRHNA and CDR2 SNTAGT. This CDR3 region has 17 residues. Trimming cost V 5 bases and J 4 bases, with 23 bases left between them.